What follows are 9 T cell receptor beta chains derived from one specimen sequenced in a study of metastatic and nonmetastatic thyroid tumors. There were no patients who had received any treatment before thyroid surgery. TCRdb ran MiXCR on the PCR reads. The sample includes about 24,000 clones, roughly 20% of them seen just once. The sequenced sample was blood. These receptor sequences come from a male donor with papillary thyroid cancer or a benign thyroid nodule (not recorded which). Some clones in this sample may be carry-over from other donors' samples.

This clone was counted many times. The rearrangement links TRBV28 to TRBJ1-2, with 9 bases lining up with TRBD1. Per the germline V gene, CDR1 is MDHEN and CDR2 is SYDVKM. Trimming cost V 6 bases and J 8 bases; bases outside gene matches: 7. The CDR3 contains 13 residues. In nucleotides, the CDR3 is TGTGCCAGCAGGGGACAGGGAAGGGAAGGCTACACCTTC. It yields the protein CASRGQGREGYTF.

By sample share, this clone is medium-sized. The chain employs TRBV20-1 and TRBJ2-7, with 14 bases that match TRBD2. The CDR3 is made up of 17 amino acids. Germline V CDR1 and CDR2: DFQATT, SNEGSKA (reference sequence). V shed 3 bases and J 5 bases; nucleotides not matched to a gene: 12. The CDR3 bases are TGCAGTGCTAGGAGTATGGGGCCGGGACTAGCGGGGGACGAGCAGTACTTC. As protein: CSARSMGPGLAGDEQYF.

This clone qualifies as medium-sized. The J gene is TRBJ2-7, the V gene TRBV6-1, with TRBD1 matching 8 bases. Per the germline V gene, CDR1 is MNHNS and CDR2 is SASEGT. The trim removed 6 bases at V and 2 bases at J, leaving 6 bases unmatched. The length of the CDR3 is 14 residues. CDR3 protein: CASRPGQAAYEQYF. CDR3 sequence (DNA): TGTGCCAGCAGGCCGGGACAGGCCGCCTACGAGCAGTACTTC.

At least ten counts were recorded for this clone. A much larger clone lies one base from this, so it may be a read error. The chain couples TRBV7-6 to TRBJ2-5; D is possibly TRBD1 (6 bases). Looked up from germline, CDR1 is SGHVS and CDR2 is FNYEAQ. The V end lost 1 base, the J end lost 2 bases, and 11 bases lay between the germline ends. This CDR3 comprises 15 residues. CDR3 bases: TGTGCCAGCAGCTTAGGTCCGGGACAACAAGAGACCCAGTACTTC. Amino acid sequence: CASSLGPGQQETQYF. The entire variable domain, with the rest obtained from reference TRBV7-6 and TRBJ2-5, is as follows: GAGVSQSPRYKVTKRGQDVALRCDPISGHVSLYWYRQALGQGPEFLTYFNYEAQQDKSGLPNDRFSAERPEGSISTLTIQRTEQRDSAMYRCASSLGPGQQETQYFGPGTRLLVL.

Turning to this clone: One junction end disagrees with the germline gene, perhaps due to a read error. Additional DNA sequences in this sample encode the identical CDR3. CDR3 loop: CASSEGRGRGNTEAFF. The CDR3, as DNA: TGTGCCAGCAGCGAGGGCAGGGGTCGGGGGAACACTGAGGCTTTCTTT. The chain couples TRBV2 to TRBJ1-1; weak D call: TRBD1 (6 bases). This CDR3 has 16 residues. Germline CDR1 SNHLY, CDR2 FYNNEI.

This clone was found many times. The genes are TRBV29-1 and TRBJ1-1; a possible D gene is TRBD1 (5 bases). Trimming shortened V by 6 bases and J by 4 bases, and 18 bases separated the two germline ends. From germline, CDR1 is SQVTM and CDR2 ANQGSEA. There are 14 residues in the CDR3. Here the CDR3 reads CSVLGGVSGTEAFF. The CDR3 nucleotides are TGCAGCGTCCTCGGGGGGGTAAGCGGCACTGAAGCTTTCTTT.

The sample holds a few counts of this clone. The V call is TRBV4-1, the J call TRBJ1-5; no clear D. Germline V gene data show CDR1 as MGHRA and CDR2 as YSYEKL. This CDR3 is built from 15 residues. Trimming took off 0 bases at V and 1 base at J, with 7 bases between the two ends. CDR3 region: CASSQDFRSNQPQHF. CDR3 DNA sequence: TGCGCCAGCAGCCAAGACTTTAGGAGCAATCAGCCCCAGCATTTT.

This clone was detected ten times or more. This chain connects TRBV6-1 to TRBJ1-1, with a tentative D call TRBD1 (5 bases). Trimming shortened V by 5 bases and J by 8 bases, and 21 bases separated the two germline ends. This CDR3 has 15 amino acids. Germline V gives CDR1 MNHNS, CDR2 SASEGT. The CDR3 here is CASSLGGADPLEAFF. The CDR3 nucleotides are TGTGCCAGCAGTCTGGGGGGAGCGGACCCCCTGGAAGCTTTCTTT.

This clone has ten or more counts. CDR3 coding DNA: TGCAGTGCTACCCTGAGGGGGGGGGCACCCCTTCAGTACTTC. Its protein is CSATLRGGAPLQYF. This chain joins TRBV20-1 and TRBJ2-4; possible D gene TRBD2, 7 bases. The V end was cut by 4 bases, the J end by 11 bases, with 21 bases between. This CDR3 has 14 amino acids. In germline, CDR1 is DFQATT, CDR2 SNEGSKA (reference sequence).